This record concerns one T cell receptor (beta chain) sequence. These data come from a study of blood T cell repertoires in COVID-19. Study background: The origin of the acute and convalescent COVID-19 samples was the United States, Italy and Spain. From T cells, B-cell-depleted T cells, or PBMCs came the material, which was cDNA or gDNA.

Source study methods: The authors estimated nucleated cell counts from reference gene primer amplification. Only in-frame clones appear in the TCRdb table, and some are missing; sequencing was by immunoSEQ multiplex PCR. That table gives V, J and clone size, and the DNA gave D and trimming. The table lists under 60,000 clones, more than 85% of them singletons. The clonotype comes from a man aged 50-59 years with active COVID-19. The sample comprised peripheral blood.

In DNA, the CDR3 is TGCGCCAGCAGCCAAGATCGTGGGACAGCTAATGAAAAACTGTTTTTT. This encodes CASSQDRGTANEKLFF. V is TRBV4-1 and J is TRBJ1-4; 7 nucleotides agree with TRBD1. Germline lookup yields CDR1 MGHRA and CDR2 YSYEKL. V gave up 0 bases and J gave up 3 bases; unmatched junction bases: 4. The CDR3 is made up of 16 amino acids.